These 8 T cell receptor beta chains were all obtained from the same sample, sequenced in a study of blood T cell repertoires in COVID-19. Measured with immunoSEQ multiplex PCR; TCRdb has only the in-frame clones, and not every one. The sample comprises roughly 340,000 clones, around 87% of which are singletons, and just under 6.5% rests with the top ten. Sequencing was carried out using peripheral blood. These receptors were taken from a woman in her forties or fifties with COVID-19, enrolled during active disease.

The V call is TRBV9, the J call TRBJ2-4; TRBD2 agrees at 9 bases. V dropped 0 bases and J dropped 7; count of bases not matched to a gene: 5. This CDR3 is 15 amino acids long. Looked up from germline, CDR1 is SGDLS and CDR2 is YYNGEE. In DNA form, the CDR3 reads TGTGCCAGCAGCGTAGATATTGCGGGAGGGAACATTCAGTACTTC. Its translation is CASSVDIAGGNIQYF.

Concerning this clone: The same CDR3 also results from other DNA sequences found in this sample. The V and J genes are TRBV7-2 and TRBJ1-2, with D perhaps matching TRBD1 (5 bases). The germline V gene has CDR1 SGHTA and CDR2 FQGNSA. Trimming took off 6 bases at V and 2 bases at J, with 10 bases between the two ends. This CDR3 comprises 13 residues. CDR3 coding DNA: TGTGCCAGCAGTTTCGACAGAAACTATGGCTACACCTTC. It yields the protein CASSFDRNYGYTF.

The chain couples TRBV6-5 to TRBJ2-7; 9 bases map to TRBD1. The CDR3 has 13 residues. V lost 7 bases, J lost 0 bases, and 1 base stayed unmatched. In germline, CDR1 is MNHEY, CDR2 SVGAGI. CDR3 sequence reads: CASTGQGSYEQYF. The CDR3 DNA follows: TGTGCCAGCACGGGACAGGGCTCCTACGAGCAGTACTTC.

This sequence joins TRBV11-3 and TRBJ2-7; perhaps TRBD2 as D (5 bases). Trimming left V 4 bases short and J 2 bases short, with 18 bases between. Germline V lookup: CDR1 SGHNT, CDR2 YENEEA. The CDR3 extends over 16 amino acids. The CDR3 DNA follows: TGTGCCAGCAGCTCCAGAGGGCTAGGGATTACCTACGAGCAGTACTTC. This encodes CASSSRGLGITYEQYF.

The chain joins TRBV13 to TRBJ2-7; TRBD2 agrees at 10 bases. The CDR3 runs 14 residues. Germline V lookup: CDR1 PRHDT, CDR2 FYEKMQ (reference sequence). Trimming removed 4 bases from V and 2 bases from J; junction bases left unmatched: 2. CDR3 bases: TGTGCCAGCAGCTCGGGACTAGCGACCTACGAGCAGTACTTC. This encodes CASSSGLATYEQYF.

This clone was seen only once. This chain connects TRBV27 to TRBJ2-4; maybe TRBD1 (5 bases). CDR1 is MNHEY, CDR2 SMNVEV, per germline (reference sequence). The V gene lost 2 bases and the J gene lost 5 bases, with 16 bases spanning the gap. This CDR3 is built from 16 residues. CDR3 region: CASSLGTGWGQNIQYF. The DNA of the CDR3 is TGTGCCAGCAGTTTAGGTACTGGTTGGGGCCAAAACATTCAGTACTTC.

V gene TRBV5-6 combines with J gene TRBJ2-7, with TRBD2 matching 13 bases. After removal of 4 bases from V and 6 bases from J, the junction contained 7 bases not matched to a gene. The CDR3 runs 15 residues. Looked up from germline, CDR1 is SGHDT and CDR2 is YYEEEE. DNA of the CDR3: TGTGCCAGCAGCGCCGTAACTAGCGGGAGGGCCGAGCAGTACTTC. Translated: CASSAVTSGRAEQYF.

This chain uses TRBV2 with TRBJ2-3; D is ambiguous. Germline loops: CDR1 SNHLY, CDR2 FYNNEI. CDR3 size: 13 residues. V was shortened by 5 bases and J by 6 bases, with 12 bases between the two germline ends. The CDR3 region has the DNA TGTGCCAGCAGTCCCCTCCCCCCGGATACGCAGTATTTT. Amino acid sequence: CASSPLPPDTQYF.